These 6 T cell receptor beta chains originate from one sample sequenced in a study of radiation and T cells in renal cell carcinoma. Measured with immunoSEQ multiplex PCR; TCRdb has only the in-frame clones, and not every one. In the table there are fewer than 85,000 clones, approximately 90% of which are singletons. The time point: blood 4 weeks post-SBRT, at nephrectomy. Treatment defined: 15 Gy SBRT to primary tumor, nephrectomy 4 weeks later. Sequenced material: blood, taken from a patient whose treatment included radiotherapy and nephrectomy. These receptors originate from a woman aged 70-85 years with renal cell carcinoma.

The CDR3 DNA sequence: TGTGCCTCCTCGGACAGGGCAATTCAGCCCCAGCATTTT. Protein: CASSDRAIQPQHF. This rearrangement joins TRBV6-1 to TRBJ1-5; 8 nucleotides line up with TRBD1. The germline V gene encodes CDR1 MNHNS and CDR2 SASEGT. With 11 bases clipped from V and 6 bases from J, the junction kept 9 bases outside the gene matches. CDR3 length equals 13 residues.

This CDR3 reads CASSTGGKTEAFF. The CDR3 coding sequence is TGTGCCAGCAGCACAGGGGGCAAGACTGAAGCTTTCTTT. The chain couples TRBV5-6 to TRBJ1-1; TRBD1 matches 9 bases. Per germline, CDR1 SGHDT and CDR2 YYEEEE. Germline trimming cut 4 bases from V and 5 bases from J; bases unmatched to any gene: 3. The CDR3 loop spans 13 amino acids.

The chain combines TRBV5-1 with TRBJ1-1, with D perhaps matching TRBD1 (5 bases). Between the trimmed V and J ends, which lost 3 bases and 5 bases, there was a span of 14 bases. Germline lookup yields CDR1 SGHRS and CDR2 YFSETQ. The CDR3 contains 14 residues. The CDR3 reads CASSSSPGSTEAFF. CDR3 nucleotides: TGCGCCAGCAGCTCCTCCCCAGGGAGTACTGAAGCTTTCTTT.

The V gene is TRBV7-2, the J gene TRBJ1-1; D ambiguous. This CDR3 spans 13 amino acids. The germline CDR1 and CDR2 sequences are SGHTA and FQGNSA. V gave up 3 bases and J gave up 1 base, with 6 bases separating them. CDR3 residues: CASSFKRNTEAFF. For the CDR3, the DNA is TGTGCCAGCAGCTTCAAGAGGAACACTGAAGCTTTCTTT. Complete variable domain (other parts from reference TRBV7-2 and TRBJ1-1): GAGVSQSPSNKVTEKGKDVELRCDPISGHTALYWYRQSLGQGLEFLIYFQGNSAPDKSGLPSDRFSAERTGGSVSTLTIQRTQQEDSAVYLCASSFKRNTEAFFGQGTRLTVV.

V is TRBV27 and J is TRBJ2-4; unclear D gene. Between the trimmed V and J ends, which lost 5 bases and 0 bases, there was a span of 8 bases. Germline V gene data show CDR1 as MNHEY and CDR2 as SMNVEV (reference sequence). The CDR3 spans 14 residues. This chain's CDR3 is CASSPSIAKNIQYF. DNA for the CDR3: TGTGCCAGCAGTCCAAGTATAGCCAAAAACATTCAGTACTTC.

The J gene is TRBJ2-7, the V gene TRBV4-3; D is perhaps TRBD2 (5 bases). V lost 2 bases and J lost 7, with 21 bases in between. Germline assignment: CDR1 LGHNA and CDR2 YSLEER. The CDR3 loop spans 16 amino acids. CDR3 protein: CASSQQTGVGLGEQYF. The CDR3 DNA sequence: TGCGCCAGCAGCCAACAGACCGGGGTGGGATTAGGGGAGCAGTACTTC.